These T cell receptor beta chains were read from a single sample in a study of monozygotic twins with inflammatory bowel disease. TCRdb reworked the 5' RACE reads into one entry per CDR3 protein, no DNA. Its clone listing holds over 150,000 distinct CDR3 sequences. Sequenced: blood. The source of these receptors is a human donor with ulcerative colitis or Crohn's disease, or a healthy co-twin of an affected twin (not recorded which). Each CDR3 is given with its conserved first and last residue.

J | V | CDR3
TRBJ2-1 | TRBV20-1 | CSVPGGAHNEQFF
TRBJ1-2 | TRBV27 | CASSSRQAKVYGYTF
TRBJ2-1 | TRBV6-2/TRBV6-3 | CASSLRTSGGRYNEQFF
TRBJ2-7 | TRBV7-2 | CASSLAPGDEQYF
TRBJ2-1 | TRBV9 | CASSPLGINLNEQFF
TRBJ2-1 | TRBV15 | CATSRELAGDIGEQFF
TRBJ2-7 | TRBV23-1 | CASSRGSGWGEQYF
TRBJ2-7 | TRBV20-1 | CSATTGGPVEQYF
TRBJ1-5 | TRBV7-3 | CASSLEPGQPQHF
TRBJ2-7 | TRBV7-8 | CASSGRTSGGHEQYF